The T cell receptor (beta chain) under discussion was sequenced for a study of blood T cell repertoires in COVID-19. Study in general: PBMCs, B-cell-depleted T cells, or T cells were the source of the cDNA or gDNA that made up the material.

In the original workflow: Reference gene primer amplification in the assay estimated nucleated cell counts. TCRdb keeps only in-frame clones here, not all; method: immunoSEQ multiplex PCR. The DNA gave D and trimming, while V, J and clone size come from that table. Seen here are about 390,000 clones, approximately 87% observed once, and the top ten hold approximately 2.5%. This TCR came from a woman between 55 and 75 years old with COVID-19, enrolled during active disease. The sequencing sample was made of peripheral blood.

CDR3 protein: CASSIPGTGVKVLHF. The CDR3 bases are TGTGCCAGTAGTATCCCCGGGACAGGGGTTAAAGTCCTCCACTTT. The V gene is TRBV19, the J gene TRBJ1-6, with 10 bases identical to TRBD1. V shed 3 bases, J shed 15 bases, and the junction held 11 bases outside the gene matches. Germline CDR1 LNHDA, CDR2 SQIVND (reference sequence). The CDR3 has 15 residues.